This TCR beta chain came from a study of cytomegalovirus exposure and HLA in healthy donors. Study-level findings and limits: Reportedly, diagnosis of cytomegalovirus status by the classifier showed high specificity and sensitivity.

This CDR3 has 16 residues. V was clipped by 5 bases and J by 6 bases, with 20 bases between them. Germline CDR1 and CDR2: LNHNV and YYDKDF (reference sequence). As regards this clone: Its specificity is unknown.

Data came from immunoSEQ multiplex PCR; TCRdb stores just in-frame clones and leaves some out. The table shows 250,000 to 350,000 clones, with 75% to 90% occurring only once. The TCR comes from a woman younger than 45 in good health and CMV-seropositive. The V call is TRBV15, the J call TRBJ1-5; no definite D call. Sequenced: PBMCs. CDR3 in amino acids: CATSWGFGQSPQPQHF. The CDR3 coding sequence is TGTGCCACCAGCTGGGGATTTGGGCAGTCCCCTCAGCCCCAGCATTTT.